This T cell receptor beta chain was recovered during a study of T cell responses to AZD1222 COVID-19 vaccine. Findings and limits, study-wide: Without day 14 samples, only post-peak T cell repertoires were studied.

TCRdb keeps only in-frame clones here, not all; method: immunoSEQ multiplex PCR. The data contain roughly 100,000 clones, about nine tenths of them singletons. This clone was detected only once. No antigen is known for it. Germline-derived CDR1 and CDR2 are SGHKS and YYEKEE (reference sequence). The CDR3 contains 16 residues. V lost 5 bases and J lost 6; bases outside the gene matches: 12. The V call is TRBV5-5, the J call TRBJ2-1; 9 bases align to TRBD2. This receptor was taken from an adult in good health. The sample was peripheral blood, taken on day 0 of AZD1222 vaccination. CDR3 residues: CASSFPLAGPLNEQFF. The DNA of the CDR3 is TGTGCCAGCAGTTTCCCCCTAGCGGGGCCACTCAATGAGCAGTTCTTC.